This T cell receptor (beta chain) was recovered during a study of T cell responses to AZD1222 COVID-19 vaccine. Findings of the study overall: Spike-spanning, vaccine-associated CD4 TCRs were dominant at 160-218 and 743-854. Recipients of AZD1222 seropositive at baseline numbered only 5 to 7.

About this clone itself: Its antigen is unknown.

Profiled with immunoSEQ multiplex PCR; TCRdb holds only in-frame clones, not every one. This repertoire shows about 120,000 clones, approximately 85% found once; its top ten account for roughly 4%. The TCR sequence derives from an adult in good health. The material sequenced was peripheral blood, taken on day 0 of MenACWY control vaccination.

Here the CDR3 DNA reads TGCGCCAGCAGCTTGGCCCTAAGGGCAGGTAGTGCTGAAAAACTGTTTTTT. It codes for CASSLALRAGSAEKLFF. The chain couples TRBV5-1 to TRBJ1-4; D not certain. Germline V gene data show CDR1 as SGHRS and CDR2 as YFSETQ. The CDR3 spans 17 residues. V was pared by 0 bases and J by 7 bases, with 19 bases between.